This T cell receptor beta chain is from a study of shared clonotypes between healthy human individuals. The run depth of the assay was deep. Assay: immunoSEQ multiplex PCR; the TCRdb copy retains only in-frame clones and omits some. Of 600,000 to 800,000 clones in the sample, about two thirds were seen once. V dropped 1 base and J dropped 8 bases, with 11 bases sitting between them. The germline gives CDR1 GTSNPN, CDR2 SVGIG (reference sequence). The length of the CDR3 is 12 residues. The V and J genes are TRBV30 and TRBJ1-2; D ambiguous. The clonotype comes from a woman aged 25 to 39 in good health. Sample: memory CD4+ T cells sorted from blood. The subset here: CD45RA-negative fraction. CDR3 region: CAWSGGSGGYTF. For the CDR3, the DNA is TGTGCCTGGAGTGGGGGTTCCGGGGGCTACACCTTC.